This T cell receptor (beta chain) was identified in a study of blood T cell repertoires in COVID-19. This clone was seen more than once but under ten times. Germline CDR1 KGHSH, CDR2 LQKENI. Germline trimming cut 4 bases from V and 3 bases from J; bases unmatched to any gene: 3. The CDR3 length is 14 residues. Original analysis: Reference gene primer amplification gave nucleated cell count estimates. This table comes from immunoSEQ multiplex PCR, and its TCRdb copy is limited to in-frame clones, with some not included. V and J calls and clone size come straight from that table; D and trimming were deduced from the DNA. The repertoire has over 300,000 clones, around 83% of them found once; the top ten carry about 1.2%.

This receptor was identified in a woman aged 45 to 65 with acute or convalescent COVID-19. The sequencing sample was made of peripheral blood. The genes are TRBV18 and TRBJ2-3; 8 positions agree with TRBD1. The CDR3 loop reads CASSLGQGTDTQYF. The CDR3 region has the DNA TGTGCCAGCTCACTAGGACAGGGTACAGATACGCAGTATTTT.